The 6 T cell receptor beta chains listed next were all sequenced from one sample in a study of cytomegalovirus exposure and HLA in healthy donors. Primers: 60 Vbeta forward and 13 Jbeta reverse. Profiling relied on immunoSEQ multiplex PCR, and the TCRdb table lists in-frame clones only, not all of them. The sample contains about 140,000 clones, approximately 80% of which appear only once. Material for sequencing was PBMCs. The receptor set was obtained from a man aged 30-40 years in good health and CMV-seropositive.

The chain has TRBV7-9 and TRBJ1-3; D might be TRBD1 (6 bases). The CDR3 runs 18 residues. V was clipped by 5 bases and J by 1 base, with 21 bases between them. Germline CDR1 SEHNR, CDR2 FQNEAQ (reference sequence). The CDR3 sequence is CASSPLFGLGASGNTIYF. The CDR3 DNA reads as TGTGCCAGCAGCCCCCTATTCGGACTGGGGGCGTCTGGAAACACCATATATTTT.

The chain couples TRBV5-1 to TRBJ1-3; weak D call: TRBD1 (5 bases). With 1 base removed from V and 2 bases from J, the gap between germline ends came to 13 bases. CDR1 is SGHRS and CDR2 is YFSETQ in the germline V gene. The CDR3 is 16 residues long. Written as DNA, the CDR3 is TGCGCCAGCAGCTTGTCCAGGGTAACCCCTGGAAACACCATATATTTT. It encodes CASSLSRVTPGNTIYF.

This clone appeared a single time. This chain joins TRBV2 and TRBJ2-1; 9 bases agree with TRBD1. Trimming at V came to 5 bases and at J to 5 bases, leaving 7 bases not matched to a gene. The V gene's germline CDR1 is SNHLY and CDR2 FYNNEI. The CDR3 is made up of 15 amino acids. DNA for the CDR3: TGTGCCAGCAGTTCTGGACAGGGGAGGGACAATGAGCAGTTCTTC. Protein product: CASSSGQGRDNEQFF.

The chain links TRBV7-2 to TRBJ1-1; D not certain. CDR3 length equals 14 residues. With 11 bases removed from V and 8 bases from J, the gap between germline ends came to 24 bases. Germline CDR1 and CDR2: SGHTA and FQGNSA. CDR3 protein: CAGKRGRSNTEAFF. The DNA of the CDR3 is TGTGCCGGCAAACGAGGCCGGTCGAATACAGAAGCTTTCTTT.

The gene calls are TRBV4-1 and TRBJ2-7, with 7 bases matching TRBD2. CDR1 and CDR2 (germline): MGHRA, YSYEKL. The CDR3 loop spans 15 amino acids. Germline trimming cut 1 base from V and 3 bases from J; bases unmatched to any gene: 6. CDR3: CASSQVTSNHYEQYF. CDR3 sequence (DNA): TGCGCCAGCAGCCAAGTGACTAGCAATCACTACGAGCAGTACTTC.

About this clone: A junction end diverges from the germline sequence, so it may reflect a read error. V usage is TRBV7-7 and J usage is TRBJ2-5; the D gene is possibly TRBD2 (6 bases). In germline, CDR1 is SSHAT, CDR2 FNYEAQ (reference sequence). The CDR3 runs 14 residues. Written as DNA, the CDR3 is TGTGCTAGCAGCCCATCTGGCGGAGGGGAGACCCAGTACTTC. Its translation: CASSPSGGGETQYF.